Below are 22 T cell receptor beta chains sequenced from a single sample in a study of cytomegalovirus exposure and HLA in healthy donors. Primers for the PCR totalled 60 Vbeta and 13 Jbeta. Method: immunoSEQ multiplex PCR; TCRdb's copy keeps in-frame clones and lacks some. Among 200,000 to 250,000 clones listed, approximately 88% were seen once. The sequencing input was PBMCs. The receptors stem from a boy between 2 and 15 years old in good health and CMV-seronegative.

The rearrangement joins TRBV27 to TRBJ2-3, with TRBD2 identical over 7 bases. Per germline, CDR1 MNHEY and CDR2 SMNVEV (reference sequence). This CDR3 region has 15 residues. Trimming cost V 4 bases and J 3 bases; bases outside gene matches: 7. The CDR3 here is CASSSSAGLTDTQYF. Written as DNA, the CDR3 is TGTGCCAGCAGTTCGTCAGCGGGATTAACAGATACGCAGTATTTT.

Written as DNA, the CDR3 is TGTGCCAGCAGTTACGGGGCGGGAGGGCTAAATGAGCAGTTCTTC. Protein: CASSYGAGGLNEQFF. The chain couples TRBV6-5 to TRBJ2-1; 9 bases are a match to TRBD2. The CDR3 spans 15 residues. Trimming cost V 2 bases and J 7 bases; bases outside gene matches: 6. Germline assignment: CDR1 MNHEY and CDR2 SVGAGI.

The chain carries TRBV5-1 and TRBJ2-3; TRBD2 is a possible D gene (6 bases). Trimming pared 0 bases from V and 4 bases from J, leaving 9 bases between. This CDR3 region has 14 residues. Germline CDR1 reads SGHRS; CDR2 reads YFSETQ. This CDR3 reads CASSLGDFPDTQYF. The CDR3 DNA is TGCGCCAGCAGCTTGGGGGACTTCCCAGATACGCAGTATTTT.

This clone has just one count. The chain recombines TRBV7-8 with TRBJ2-3; 16 bases align to TRBD2. Trimming at V came to 4 bases and at J to 2 bases, leaving 6 bases not matched to a gene. This CDR3 has 18 amino acids. The germline V gene has CDR1 SGHVS and CDR2 FQNEAQ. CDR3 sequence: CASSSPGTSGGATDTQYF. In nucleotides, the CDR3 is TGTGCCAGCAGCTCCCCCGGGACTAGCGGGGGGGCCACAGATACGCAGTATTTT.

The chain links TRBV19 to TRBJ2-7; 11 bases fit TRBD2. Germline V lookup: CDR1 LNHDA, CDR2 SQIVND (reference sequence). V trimming: 5 bases; J trimming: 3 bases; junction bases outside the gene matches: 9. The CDR3 is 16 residues long. The CDR3 DNA is TGTGCCAGTAGTCCGACTAGCGGGATCGGGTTCTACGAGCAGTACTTC. This encodes CASSPTSGIGFYEQYF.

The DNA for the CDR3 is TGTGCCAGCTCACCACCGGGGTCACAGGGAGGAAACACCATATATTTT. Its translation: CASSPPGSQGGNTIYF. V and J are TRBV18 and TRBJ1-3; possible D gene TRBD1, 6 bases. CDR1 and CDR2 from the germline V gene are KGHSH and LQKENI. V lost 0 bases and J lost 4, with 13 bases in between. The CDR3 loop spans 16 amino acids.

The chain uses TRBV27 and TRBJ1-2; 11 nucleotides agree with TRBD1. Trimming took 6 bases from V and 5 from J; bases not matched to a gene: 5. CDR1 is MNHEY and CDR2 is SMNVEV in the germline V gene (reference sequence). The CDR3 runs 14 residues. CDR3 sequence (DNA): TGTGCCAGCAGGCCGGGACAGGGGGGATATGGCTACACCTTC. Protein: CASRPGQGGYGYTF.

The chain combines TRBV6-1 with TRBJ1-1; 8 positions agree with TRBD1. Trimming took 10 bases from V and 8 from J; bases not matched to a gene: 15. The germline gives CDR1 MNHNS, CDR2 SASEGT. The CDR3 has 14 amino acids. CDR3 sequence reads: CATSRETGVLEAFF. For the CDR3, the DNA is TGTGCCACCTCCCGAGAGACAGGGGTTTTAGAAGCTTTCTTT.

In the case of this clone: Distinct nucleotide sequences in the sample also encode this CDR3. Here the CDR3 reads CSVEGDSYYGYTF. CDR3 nucleotide sequence: TGCAGCGTTGAAGGGGACAGTTACTATGGCTACACCTTC. V and J are TRBV29-1 and TRBJ1-2; 7 bases map to TRBD1. The CDR3 spans 13 residues. CDR1 SQVTM and CDR2 ANQGSEA come from the germline V gene. Unmatched junction bases numbered 2, after V lost 1 base and J lost 3 bases.

CDR3 residues: CASSYSGQGLNTEAFF. CDR3 bases: TGTGCCAGCAGTTACTCGGGACAGGGATTGAACACTGAAGCTTTCTTT. The chain employs TRBV6-6 and TRBJ1-1; the match to TRBD1 covers 9 bases. Unmatched junction bases numbered 2, after V lost 0 bases and J lost 0 bases. Germline V gene sequence: CDR1 MNHNY, CDR2 SVGAGI (reference sequence). This CDR3 has 16 amino acids.

V and J are TRBV5-5 and TRBJ2-2, with 10 bases identical to TRBD1. The CDR3 contains 17 residues. Germline CDR1 is SGHKS and CDR2 is YYEKEE (reference sequence). J lost 2 bases, V lost 3 bases, and 7 bases had no gene match. DNA of the CDR3: TGTGCCAGCAGCTATCCTCGGGACAGGGGTAACACCGGGGAGCTGTTTTTT. It translates to CASSYPRDRGNTGELFF.

This sequence joins TRBV18 and TRBJ1-5; 7 bases are shared with TRBD1. Germline V gene data show CDR1 as KGHSH and CDR2 as LQKENI. This CDR3 comprises 15 residues. The trim removed 3 bases at V and 5 bases at J, leaving 7 bases unmatched. The CDR3 is CASSPAGTEDQPQHF. The CDR3, as DNA: TGTGCCAGCTCACCTGCCGGGACAGAAGATCAGCCCCAGCATTTT.

This clone was seen a single time. This rearrangement joins TRBV15 to TRBJ2-4; D gene unclear. Germline V gene data show CDR1 as LNHNV and CDR2 as YYDKDF (reference sequence). Trimming shortened V by 0 bases and J by 5 bases, and 5 bases separated the two germline ends. CDR3 size: 13 residues. The CDR3 nucleotides are TGTGCCACCAGCAGAGACGCAGAAAACATTCAGTACTTC. Translation gives CATSRDAENIQYF.

CDR3 DNA: TGTGCCAGCTTCTGGGACTCGGAGGGGATGGATAATTCACCCCTCCACTTT. This translates into CASFWDSEGMDNSPLHF. The genes are TRBV6-4 and TRBJ1-6, with D possibly matching TRBD1 (5 bases). Germline V gives CDR1 MRHNA, CDR2 SNTAGT. The CDR3 is 17 residues long. With 8 bases removed from V and 5 bases from J, the gap between germline ends came to 22 bases.

The chain joins TRBV7-2 to TRBJ2-7, with TRBD2 identical over 8 bases. Trimming cost V 5 bases and J 2 bases; bases outside gene matches: 8. The germline V gene has CDR1 SGHTA and CDR2 FQGNSA. This CDR3 is built from 15 residues. CDR3 DNA: TGTGCCAGCAGCACCAGCGGGGGCTTACCCTACGAGCAGTACTTC. Translated: CASSTSGGLPYEQYF.

The V call is TRBV25-1, the J call TRBJ2-7, with D maybe TRBD2 (5 bases). Germline CDR1 is MGHDK and CDR2 is SYGVNS. The CDR3 runs to 13 residues. Trimming left V 1 base short and J 4 bases short, with 8 bases between. CDR3 bases: TGTGCCAGCAGTGAATCTAGCTTATACGAGCAGTACTTC. This translates into CASSESSLYEQYF.

The CDR3: CASSYGGQGWTGELFF. DNA for the CDR3: TGTGCCAGCAGTTACGGTGGCCAGGGTTGGACCGGGGAGCTGTTTTTT. The gene calls are TRBV6-6 and TRBJ2-2; D might be TRBD1 (5 bases). Between the trimmed V and J ends, which lost 2 bases and 5 bases, there was a span of 15 bases. The germline V gene has CDR1 MNHNY and CDR2 SVGAGI (reference sequence). The CDR3 sequence is 16 residues long.

This clone has more than one count but fewer than ten. The DNA for the CDR3 is TGTGCCAGCAACCCGACAGGGGTTAACACTGAAGCTTTCTTT. It is translated as CASNPTGVNTEAFF. This chain joins TRBV6-1 and TRBJ1-1; TRBD1 agrees at 8 bases. Losses at the gene ends were 7 bases for V and 2 bases for J; bases not matched to a gene: 6. The germline V gene has CDR1 MNHNS and CDR2 SASEGT. CDR3 length: 14 residues.

There are a few counts of this clone. The CDR3 region is CASGRDRGYEQYF. The CDR3 DNA follows: TGTGCCAGCGGCCGGGACAGGGGCTACGAGCAGTACTTC. The rearrangement uses TRBV6-1 and TRBJ2-7, with 10 bases aligning to TRBD1. Germline V gives CDR1 MNHNS, CDR2 SASEGT. This CDR3 spans 13 amino acids. V trimming: 8 bases; J trimming: 3 bases; junction bases outside the gene matches: 4.

The genes are TRBV19 and TRBJ1-5; 9 bases line up with TRBD1. This CDR3 spans 15 amino acids. Germline CDR1 is LNHDA and CDR2 is SQIVND (reference sequence). After removal of 4 bases from V and 0 bases from J, the junction contained 1 base not matched to a gene. The CDR3 loop reads CASSTTGGSNQPQHF. For the CDR3, the DNA is TGTGCCAGTAGTACGACAGGGGGTAGCAATCAGCCCCAGCATTTT.

The gene calls are TRBV6-5 and TRBJ1-2, with D uncertain. V was trimmed by 5 bases and J by 4 bases, leaving 8 bases between them. Germline CDR1 is MNHEY and CDR2 is SVGAGI. The CDR3 runs to 12 residues. DNA of the CDR3: TGTGCCAGCAGTACGAGCCCCTATGGCTACACCTTC. This codes for CASSTSPYGYTF.

This chain links TRBV11-2 with TRBJ2-7; TRBD1 matches at 7 bases. The J segment lost 5 bases and the V segment lost 0 bases, leaving 7 bases of the junction unmatched. Germline V lookup: CDR1 SGHAT, CDR2 FQNNGV. This CDR3 is 15 amino acids long. Here the CDR3 reads CASSLDGTVTDEQYF. CDR3 coding DNA: TGTGCCAGCAGCTTAGATGGGACAGTTACCGACGAGCAGTACTTC.